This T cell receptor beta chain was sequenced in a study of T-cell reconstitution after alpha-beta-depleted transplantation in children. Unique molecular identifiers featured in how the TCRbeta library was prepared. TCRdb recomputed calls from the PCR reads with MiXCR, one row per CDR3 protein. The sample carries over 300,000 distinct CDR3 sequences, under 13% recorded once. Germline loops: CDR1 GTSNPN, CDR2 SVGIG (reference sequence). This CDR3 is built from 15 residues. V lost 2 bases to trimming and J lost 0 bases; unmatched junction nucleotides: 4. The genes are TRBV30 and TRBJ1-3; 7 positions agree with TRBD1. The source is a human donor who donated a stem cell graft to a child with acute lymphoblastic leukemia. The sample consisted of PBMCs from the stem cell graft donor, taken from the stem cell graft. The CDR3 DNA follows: TGTGCCTGGAGTACAGGGGAGAGCTCTGGAAACACCATATATTTT. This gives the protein CAWSTGESSGNTIYF.